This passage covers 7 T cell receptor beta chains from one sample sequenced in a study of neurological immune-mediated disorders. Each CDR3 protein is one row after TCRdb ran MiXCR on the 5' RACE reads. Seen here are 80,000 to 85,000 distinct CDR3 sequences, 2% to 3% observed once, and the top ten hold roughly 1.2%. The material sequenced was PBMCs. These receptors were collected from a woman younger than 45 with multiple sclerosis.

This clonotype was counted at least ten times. The CDR3 here is CSARQAGEVNNEQFF. The CDR3 DNA sequence: TGCAGTGCTAGGCAAGCGGGAGAAGTCAACAATGAGCAGTTCTTC. The genes are TRBV20-1 and TRBJ2-1; 8 bases fit TRBD2. With V trimmed by 3 bases and J by 5 bases, 9 bases remained unmatched. Germline V gives CDR1 DFQATT, CDR2 SNEGSKA (reference sequence). This CDR3 has 15 residues.

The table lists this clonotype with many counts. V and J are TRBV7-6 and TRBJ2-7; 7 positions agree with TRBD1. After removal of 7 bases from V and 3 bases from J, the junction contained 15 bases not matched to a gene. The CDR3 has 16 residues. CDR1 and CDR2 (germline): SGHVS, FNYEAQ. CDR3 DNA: TGTGCCAGCATTCTCATTCGGGACAGATCAATCTACGAGCAGTACTTC. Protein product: CASILIRDRSIYEQYF. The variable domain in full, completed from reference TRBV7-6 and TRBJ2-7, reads GAGVSQSPRYKVTKRGQDVALRCDPISGHVSLYWYRQALGQGPEFLTYFNYEAQQDKSGLPNDRFSAERPEGSISTLTIQRTEQRDSAMYRCASILIRDRSIYEQYFGPGTRLTVT.

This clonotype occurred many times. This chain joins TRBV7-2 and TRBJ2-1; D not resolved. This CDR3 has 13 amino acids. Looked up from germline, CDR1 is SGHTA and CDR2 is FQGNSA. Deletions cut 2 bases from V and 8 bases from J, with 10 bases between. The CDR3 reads CASSLYEEYEQFF. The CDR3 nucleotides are TGTGCCAGCAGCTTATACGAGGAGTATGAGCAGTTCTTC. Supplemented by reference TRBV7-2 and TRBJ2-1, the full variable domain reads GAGVSQSPSNKVTEKGKDVELRCDPISGHTALYWYRQSLGQGLEFLIYFQGNSAPDKSGLPSDRFSAERTGGSVSTLTIQRTQQEDSAVYLCASSLYEEYEQFFGPGTRLTVL.

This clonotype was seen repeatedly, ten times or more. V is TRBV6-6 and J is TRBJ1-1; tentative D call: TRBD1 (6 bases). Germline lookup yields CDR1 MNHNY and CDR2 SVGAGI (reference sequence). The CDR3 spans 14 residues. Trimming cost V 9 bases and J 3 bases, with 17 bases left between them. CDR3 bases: TGTGCCAGTACGACCGGGACATCGGACACTGAAGCTTTCTTT. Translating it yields CASTTGTSDTEAFF.

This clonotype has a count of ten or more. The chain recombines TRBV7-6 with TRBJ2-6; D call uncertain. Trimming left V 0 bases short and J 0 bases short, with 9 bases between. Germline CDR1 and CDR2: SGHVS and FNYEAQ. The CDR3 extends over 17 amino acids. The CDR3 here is CASSLAGAISGANVLTF. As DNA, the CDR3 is TGTGCCAGCAGCTTAGCAGGTGCGATCTCTGGGGCCAACGTCCTGACTTTC. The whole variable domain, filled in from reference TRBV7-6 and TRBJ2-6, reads GAGVSQSPRYKVTKRGQDVALRCDPISGHVSLYWYRQALGQGPEFLTYFNYEAQQDKSGLPNDRFSAERPEGSISTLTIQRTEQRDSAMYRCASSLAGAISGANVLTFGAGSRLTVL.

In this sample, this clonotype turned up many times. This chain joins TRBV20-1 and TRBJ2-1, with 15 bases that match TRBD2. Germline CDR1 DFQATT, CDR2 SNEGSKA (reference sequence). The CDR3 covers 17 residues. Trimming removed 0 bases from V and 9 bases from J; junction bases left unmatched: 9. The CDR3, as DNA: TGCAGTGCTAGAGACGGGACTAGCGGGAGGTCCCTAAGTGAGCAGTTCTTC. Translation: CSARDGTSGRSLSEQFF.

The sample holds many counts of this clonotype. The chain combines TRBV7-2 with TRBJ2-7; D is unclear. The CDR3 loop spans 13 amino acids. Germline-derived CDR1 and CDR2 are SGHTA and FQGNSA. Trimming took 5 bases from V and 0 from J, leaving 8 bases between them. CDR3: CASSPQISYEQYF. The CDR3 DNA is TGTGCCAGCAGCCCACAGATCTCCTACGAGCAGTACTTC.